This record looks at one T cell receptor beta chain sequence and its context. The data were produced by immunoSEQ multiplex PCR, yet TCRdb's version contains in-frame clones alone and is incomplete. Here the sample spans around 15,000 clones, 95% to 98% being singletons. Samples: about 28 days before transplant, then days 30, 100 and 180 after. This specimen comes from a study of T cell clonotyping in hematopoietic cell transplantation. This material consisted of peripheral blood mononuclear cells, taken 30 days after allogeneic stem cell transplant. This receptor was obtained from a female patient aged 50 to 60 who had an allogeneic stem cell transplant from an unrelated donor, so T cells may come from the graft donor. Some clones in this sample may be carry-over from other donors' samples.

CDR3 sequence (DNA): TGTGCCAGCAGCTTAGCGGGAGGGGGAGAGACCCAGTACTTC. It specifies CASSLAGGGETQYF. The rearrangement uses TRBV11-2 and TRBJ2-5; 8 nucleotides match TRBD2. The V and J ends lost 1 base and 4 bases, in that order; junction bases with no gene match: 2. This CDR3 has 14 residues. The germline V gene encodes CDR1 SGHAT and CDR2 FQNNGV.